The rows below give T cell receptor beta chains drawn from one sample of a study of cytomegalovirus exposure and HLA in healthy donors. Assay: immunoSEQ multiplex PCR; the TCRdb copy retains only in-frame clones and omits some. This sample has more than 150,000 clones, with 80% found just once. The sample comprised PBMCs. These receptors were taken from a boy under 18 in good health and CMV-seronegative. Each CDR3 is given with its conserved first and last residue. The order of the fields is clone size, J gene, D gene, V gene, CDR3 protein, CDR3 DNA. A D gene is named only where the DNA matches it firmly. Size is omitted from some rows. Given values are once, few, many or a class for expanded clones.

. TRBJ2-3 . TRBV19 CASRPGRGGEADTQYF TGTGCCAGTAGGCCCGGCCGAGGGGGAGAAGCAGATACGCAGTATTTT
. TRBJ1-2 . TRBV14 CASSSSNTGIYGYTF TGTGCCAGCAGCTCATCGAACACCGGGATCTATGGCTACACCTTC
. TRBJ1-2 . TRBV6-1 CASNENRLNYGYTF TGTGCCAGCAACGAGAACCGACTTAACTATGGCTACACCTTC
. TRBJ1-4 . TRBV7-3 CASSPGTPRVFF TGTGCCAGCAGCCCTGGGACTCCCCGAGTGTTTTTT
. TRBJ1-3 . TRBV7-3 CASSLSAGNSGNTIYF TGTGCCAGCAGCTTATCGGCAGGGAACTCTGGAAACACCATATATTTT
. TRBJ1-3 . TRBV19 CASSILGNTIYF TGTGCCAGTAGTATTTTAGGAAACACCATATATTTT
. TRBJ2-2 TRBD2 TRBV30 CAWSRMLAGTTNRNTGELFF TGTGCCTGGAGCAGGATGCTAGCGGGCACGACGAACCGTAACACCGGGGAGCTGTTTTTT
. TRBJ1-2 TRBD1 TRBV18 CASSQTDRENYGYTF TGTGCCAGCTCACAAACGGACAGGGAAAACTATGGCTACACCTTC
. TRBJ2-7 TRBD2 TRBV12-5 CASGLVLGLAGGQSVREQYF TGTGCTAGTGGTTTGGTACTGGGACTAGCGGGAGGACAAAGTGTCCGCGAGCAGTACTTC
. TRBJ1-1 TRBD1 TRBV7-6 CASSVGQGRGDTEAFF TGTGCCAGCAGCGTGGGACAGGGGAGGGGGGACACTGAAGCTTTCTTT
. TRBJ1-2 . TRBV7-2 CASSPGQSFHGYTF TGTGCCAGCAGCCCCGGACAGAGCTTCCATGGCTACACCTTC
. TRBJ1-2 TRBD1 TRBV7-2 CASSLEVRGYGYTF TGTGCCAGCAGCTTAGAAGTCAGGGGGTACGGCTACACCTTC
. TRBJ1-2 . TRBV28 CASSFLTHGGDYGYTF TGTGCCAGCAGTTTCCTAACCCACGGCGGGGACTATGGCTACACCTTC
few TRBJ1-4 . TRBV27 CASRSDGGRKNEKLFF TGTGCCAGCAGGTCCGACGGGGGGCGGAAGAATGAAAAACTGTTTTTT
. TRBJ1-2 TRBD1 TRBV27 CASSSPGQGNYGYTF TGTGCCAGCAGTTCACCGGGACAGGGAAACTATGGCTACACCTTC
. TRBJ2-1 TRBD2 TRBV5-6 CASSWTRPNEQFF TGTGCCAGCAGCTGGACTAGGCCCAATGAGCAGTTCTTC
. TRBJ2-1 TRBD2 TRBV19 CASSKGGTSGIYEQFF TGTGCCAGTAGTAAGGGGGGAACTAGCGGGATATATGAGCAGTTCTTC
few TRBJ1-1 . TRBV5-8 CASSWGGMGNTEAFF TGTGCCAGCAGCTGGGGGGGAATGGGGAACACTGAAGCTTTCTTT
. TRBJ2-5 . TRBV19 CASNGQGQETQYF TGTGCCAGTAATGGTCAGGGCCAAGAGACCCAGTACTTC
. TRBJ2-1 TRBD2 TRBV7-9 CASSLGLAGPRNEQFF TGTGCCAGCAGCTTAGGTCTAGCGGGACCCCGCAATGAGCAGTTCTTC
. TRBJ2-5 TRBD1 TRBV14 CASSQEGRGQETQYF TGTGCCAGCAGCCAAGAGGGCAGGGGGCAGGAGACCCAGTACTTC
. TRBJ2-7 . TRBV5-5 CASSPKTTGYEQYF TGTGCCAGCAGCCCAAAGACCACAGGGTACGAGCAGTACTTC
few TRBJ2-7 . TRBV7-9 CASSTRQKTYEQYF TGTGCCAGCAGTACAAGACAGAAAACCTACGAGCAGTACTTC
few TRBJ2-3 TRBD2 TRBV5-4 CASSWIAGGPTDTQYF TGTGCCAGCAGCTGGATAGCGGGGGGACCCACAGATACGCAGTATTTT
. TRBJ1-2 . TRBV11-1 CASSEGENYGYTF TGTGCCAGCAGCGAGGGGGAGAATTATGGCTACACCTTC
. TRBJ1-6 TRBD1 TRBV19 CASSIVRIDRVNGDSPLHF TGTGCCAGTAGTATCGTTCGGATCGACAGGGTGAACGGTGATTCACCCCTCCACTTT
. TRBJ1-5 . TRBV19 CASSGWGGTGQPQHF TGTGCCAGTAGTGGGTGGGGGGGCACGGGTCAGCCCCAGCATTTT
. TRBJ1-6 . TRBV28 CASSSVAVFNSPLHF TGTGCCAGCAGTTCAGTTGCGGTTTTTAATTCACCCCTCCACTTT
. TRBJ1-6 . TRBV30 CAWSSSSYNSPLHF TGTGCCTGGAGTTCCAGCTCCTATAATTCACCCCTCCACTTT
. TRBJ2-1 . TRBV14 CASSLRHGSYNEQFF TGTGCCAGCAGCCTGCGACATGGCTCTTACAATGAGCAGTTCTTC
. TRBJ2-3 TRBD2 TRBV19 CASSLGTSGRADTQYF TGTGCCAGTAGTTTGGGGACTAGCGGGAGGGCGGATACGCAGTATTTT
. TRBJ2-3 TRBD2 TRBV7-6 CASSFLLAGGTDTQYF TGTGCCAGCAGCTTCCTACTAGCGGGAGGCACAGATACGCAGTATTTT
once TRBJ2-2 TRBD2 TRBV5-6 CASTRTSGRAGGTGELFF TGTGCCAGCACCCGGACTAGCGGGAGGGCCGGGGGCACCGGGGAGCTGTTTTTT
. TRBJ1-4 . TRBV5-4 CASSGGQISNEKLFF TGTGCCAGCAGCGGAGGACAGATAAGTAATGAAAAACTGTTTTTT
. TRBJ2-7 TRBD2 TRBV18 CASSPPGLAGYNEQYF TGTGCCAGCTCACCGCCAGGACTAGCGGGTTATAACGAGCAGTACTTC
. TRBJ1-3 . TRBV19 CASSTRSGNTIYF TGTGCCAGTAGTACCAGATCAGGAAACACCATATATTTT
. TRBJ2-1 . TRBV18 CASSINEQFF TGTGCCAGCTCTATCAATGAGCAGTTCTTC
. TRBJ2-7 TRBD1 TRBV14 CASSQVTGHYEQYF TGTGCCAGCAGCCAAGTGACAGGGCATTACGAGCAGTACTTC
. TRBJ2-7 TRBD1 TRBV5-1 CASSPDRSHEQYF TGCGCCAGCAGCCCGGACAGGAGCCACGAGCAGTACTTC
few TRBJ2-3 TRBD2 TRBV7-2 CASSLVSGTSGGNTQYF TGTGCCAGCAGCTTAGTATCCGGGACTAGCGGGGGAAATACGCAGTATTTT
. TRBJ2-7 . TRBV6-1 CASTAGAYKPYEQYF TGTGCCAGCACGGCAGGGGCATACAAACCGTACGAGCAGTACTTC
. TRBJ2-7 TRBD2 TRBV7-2 CASVRGGDPYEQYF TGTGCCAGCGTCCGGGGGGGGGACCCCTACGAGCAGTACTTC
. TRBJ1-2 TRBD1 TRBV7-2 CASSGGQGNYGYTF TGTGCCAGCAGCGGAGGACAGGGGAACTATGGCTACACCTTC
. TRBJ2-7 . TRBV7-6 CASSSDSTEQYF TGTGCCAGCAGCTCGGACAGCACCGAGCAGTACTTC
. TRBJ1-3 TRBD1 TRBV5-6 CASSLERQGGGNTIYF TGTGCCAGCAGCTTGGAGAGACAGGGGGGCGGAAACACCATATATTTT
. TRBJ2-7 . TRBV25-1 CASSEWSGRGGYEQYF TGTGCCAGCAGTGAATGGTCGGGAAGGGGAGGCTACGAGCAGTACTTC
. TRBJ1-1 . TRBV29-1 CSVAQQNTEAFF TGCAGCGTTGCACAGCAGAACACTGAAGCTTTCTTT
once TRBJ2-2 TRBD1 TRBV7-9 CSSSSRQGGTGELFF TGTTCCAGCAGCTCCAGACAGGGCGGCACCGGGGAGCTGTTTTTT
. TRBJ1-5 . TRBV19 CASSTIGGNQPQHF TGTGCCAGTAGTACCATAGGGGGCAATCAGCCCCAGCATTTT
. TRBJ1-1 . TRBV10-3 CAISAPGTPEAFF TGTGCCATCAGTGCCCCGGGGACTCCTGAAGCTTTCTTT
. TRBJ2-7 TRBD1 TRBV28 CASSSGQGYEQYF TGTGCCAGCAGCTCGGGACAGGGCTACGAGCAGTACTTC
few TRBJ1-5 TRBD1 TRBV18 CASSRGQGNQPQHF TGTGCCAGCTCACGCGGACAGGGGAATCAGCCCCAGCATTTT
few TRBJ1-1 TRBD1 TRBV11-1 CASSGQQGLFTEAFF TGTGCCAGCAGCGGACAACAGGGGTTGTTCACTGAAGCTTTCTTT
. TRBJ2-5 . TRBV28 CASSIRTAQETQYF TGTGCCAGCAGTATCCGGACAGCTCAAGAGACCCAGTACTTC
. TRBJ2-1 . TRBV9 CASSRTIVSSNEQFF TGTGCCAGCAGCAGGACTATCGTTTCCTCCAATGAGCAGTTCTTC
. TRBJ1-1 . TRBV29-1 CSVWGGSKGNTEAFF TGCAGCGTTTGGGGGGGGTCTAAAGGGAACACTGAAGCTTTCTTT
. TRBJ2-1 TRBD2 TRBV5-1 CASNPIIAGAHNEQFF TGCGCCAGCAACCCGATAATAGCGGGGGCACACAATGAGCAGTTCTTC